This TCR beta chain appears in the sequencing data of a study of vaccination effects on CD4 cells after COVID-19. Study-level background: PBMC cultures contained over 1.5 million cells per well, approximately 10 IU/ml IL-2 and around 9.9 ug/ml peptides.

Some clones are missing from TCRdb's copy, which holds only in-frame ones; the method was immunoSEQ multiplex PCR. The data contain about 58,000 clones, about three quarters of them singletons. Notes on this clone: What it binds is not known.

The culture ran for 9 to 11 days, and then CD4+ T cells were isolated. Vaccinees lacked prior SARS-CoV-2 infection and tested negative for nucleocapsid antibodies. Cultures had half their medium replaced with IL-2 medium on days 3 and 7. The clonotype originates from a human donor who received a COVID-19 vaccine. The sequencing here drew on CD4+ T cells from PBMCs cultured without peptide, taken before COVID-19 vaccination.

CDR3: CAISPTDYGYTF. Written as DNA, the CDR3 is TGTGCCATCAGCCCGACAGACTATGGCTACACCTTC. The genes are TRBV10-3 and TRBJ1-2; tentative D call: TRBD1 (5 bases). Germline CDR1 reads ENHRY; CDR2 reads SYGVKD. V was pared by 6 bases and J by 3 bases, with 8 bases between. This CDR3 comprises 12 residues.